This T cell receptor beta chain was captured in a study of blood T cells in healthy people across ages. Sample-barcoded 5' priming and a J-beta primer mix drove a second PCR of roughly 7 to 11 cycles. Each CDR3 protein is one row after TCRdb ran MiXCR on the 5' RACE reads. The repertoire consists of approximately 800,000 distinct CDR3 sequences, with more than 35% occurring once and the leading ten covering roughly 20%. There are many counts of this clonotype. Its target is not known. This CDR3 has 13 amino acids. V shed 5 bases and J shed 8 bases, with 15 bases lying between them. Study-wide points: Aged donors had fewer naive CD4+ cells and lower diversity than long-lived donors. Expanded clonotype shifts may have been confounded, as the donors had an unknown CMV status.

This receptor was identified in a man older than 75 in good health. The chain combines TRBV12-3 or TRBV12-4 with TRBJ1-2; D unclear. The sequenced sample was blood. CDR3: CASSPLREKGYTF. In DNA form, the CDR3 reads TGTGCCAGCAGTCCACTCCGTGAAAAGGGCTACACCTTC.